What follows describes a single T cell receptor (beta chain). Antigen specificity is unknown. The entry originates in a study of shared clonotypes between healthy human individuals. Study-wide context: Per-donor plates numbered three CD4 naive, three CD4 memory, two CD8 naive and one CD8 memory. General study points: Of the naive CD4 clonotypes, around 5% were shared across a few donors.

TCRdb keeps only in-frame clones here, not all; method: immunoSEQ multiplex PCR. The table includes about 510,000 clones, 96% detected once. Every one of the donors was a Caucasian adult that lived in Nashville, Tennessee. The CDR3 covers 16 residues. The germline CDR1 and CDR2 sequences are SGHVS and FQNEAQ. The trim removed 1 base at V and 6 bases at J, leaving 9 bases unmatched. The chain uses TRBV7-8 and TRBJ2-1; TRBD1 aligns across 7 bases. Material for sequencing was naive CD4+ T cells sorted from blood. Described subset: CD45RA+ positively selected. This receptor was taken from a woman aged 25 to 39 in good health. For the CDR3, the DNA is TGTGCCAGCAGCTTAGAGGGGGCCCCGTTCCTCAATGAGCAGTTCTTC. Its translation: CASSLEGAPFLNEQFF.